Below, 14 T cell receptor beta chains from the same sample are listed, as sequenced in a study of blood T cell repertoires in COVID-19. Assay: immunoSEQ multiplex PCR; the TCRdb copy retains only in-frame clones and omits some. The repertoire holds approximately 270,000 clones, with 87% as singletons. The specimen was peripheral blood. Receptors originate from a young man with active or convalescent COVID-19.

This chain joins TRBV7-2 and TRBJ1-2; D might be TRBD1 (6 bases). Trimming removed 1 base from V and 4 bases from J, with 13 bases in between. The CDR3 sequence is 15 residues long. Germline CDR1 reads SGHTA; CDR2 reads FQGNSA. The CDR3: CASSLGAGAFYGYTF. DNA for the CDR3: TGTGCCAGCAGCTTAGGGGCGGGGGCGTTCTATGGCTACACCTTC.

This clone was counted a few times. This chain uses TRBV9 with TRBJ2-1; 13 positions agree with TRBD2. From germline, CDR1 is SGDLS and CDR2 YYNGEE. CDR3 size: 19 residues. J gave up 0 bases and V 4 bases, and 10 bases lay outside the gene matches. The CDR3: CASSTGTSGVPYSYNEQFF. CDR3 sequence (DNA): TGTGCCAGCAGCACCGGGACTAGCGGGGTCCCTTACTCCTACAATGAGCAGTTCTTC.

This sequence joins TRBV19 and TRBJ1-2, with unresolved D. V lost 1 base to trimming and J lost 8 bases, with 8 bases between them. CDR1 is LNHDA, CDR2 SQIVND, per germline (reference sequence). There are 12 residues in the CDR3. The DNA of the CDR3 is TGTGCCAGTAGTATAGGAGGGAGCGGCTACACCTTC. It yields the protein CASSIGGSGYTF.

This chain connects TRBV2 to TRBJ2-5, with 7 bases identical to TRBD1. The CDR3 is made up of 14 amino acids. Per the germline V gene, CDR1 is SNHLY and CDR2 is FYNNEI. Trimming at V came to 6 bases and at J to 2 bases, leaving 6 bases not matched to a gene. CDR3 loop: CASRNTGDQETQYF. In DNA, the CDR3 is TGTGCCAGCAGGAATACAGGGGATCAAGAGACCCAGTACTTC.

The V call is TRBV2, the J call TRBJ2-5, with 9 bases aligning to TRBD2. The CDR3 extends over 15 amino acids. Germline assignment: CDR1 SNHLY and CDR2 FYNNEI. The trim removed 4 bases at V and 2 bases at J, leaving 5 bases unmatched. As DNA, the CDR3 is TGTGCCAGCAGTGTGGATAGCGGGAGTCAAGAGACCCAGTACTTC. Translated: CASSVDSGSQETQYF.

This clone was seen once. The chain carries TRBV6-2 or TRBV6-3 and TRBJ1-1; TRBD1 aligns across 7 bases. The CDR3 totals 15 residues. V lost 4 bases and J lost 5; bases outside the gene matches: 10. Germline V gives CDR1 MNHEY, CDR2 SVGEGT. CDR3 in amino acids: CASSFTSTGETEAFF. The DNA for the CDR3 is TGTGCCAGCAGTTTCACATCTACAGGGGAAACTGAAGCTTTCTTT.

This clone turned up a few times. V gene TRBV25-1 combines with J gene TRBJ1-2; possible D gene TRBD1, 6 bases. This CDR3 region has 15 residues. V dropped 1 base and J dropped 3 bases, with 12 bases sitting between them. Germline loops: CDR1 MGHDK, CDR2 SYGVNS. The CDR3: CASSESRGIYYGYTF. In DNA, the CDR3 is TGTGCCAGCAGTGAATCTAGGGGGATCTACTATGGCTACACCTTC.

V and J are TRBV4-3 and TRBJ2-1; no firm D call. The CDR3 consists of 14 residues. CDR1 LGHNA and CDR2 YSLEER come from the germline V gene. Trimming stripped 2 bases from V and 8 bases from J, with 13 bases between. The CDR3 loop is CASSQSSTSYEQFF. Here the CDR3 DNA reads TGCGCCAGCAGCCAATCTAGTACTTCATATGAGCAGTTCTTC.

J is TRBJ1-2 and V is TRBV9; no clear D. This CDR3 has 14 residues. Trimming removed 3 bases from V and 7 bases from J, with 16 bases in between. Looked up from germline, CDR1 is SGDLS and CDR2 is YYNGEE. CDR3 in DNA: TGTGCCAGCAGCGCCCTCGAGGGTGGGAGTGGCTACACCTTC. It is translated as CASSALEGGSGYTF.

The V gene is TRBV7-9, the J gene TRBJ2-7; perhaps TRBD1 as D (6 bases). The CDR3 loop spans 12 amino acids. CDR1 SEHNR and CDR2 FQNEAQ come from the germline V gene (reference sequence). V dropped 4 bases and J dropped 6 bases, with 10 bases sitting between them. The CDR3, as DNA: TGTGCCAGCAGCTCGGACAGTGCCGAGCAGTACTTC. Translating gives CASSSDSAEQYF.

The V and J genes are TRBV6-5 and TRBJ1-2, with D maybe TRBD1 (6 bases). Trimming took off 5 bases at V and 8 bases at J, with 15 bases between the two ends. The CDR3 consists of 13 residues. CDR1 is MNHEY, CDR2 SVGAGI, per germline. CDR3 coding DNA: TGTGCCAGCAGTCACGACAGGACCGGAGGCTACACCTTC. Its translation is CASSHDRTGGYTF.

The rearrangement uses TRBV11-2 and TRBJ1-6; a possible D gene is TRBD1 (6 bases). V lost 1 base and J lost 9, with 13 bases in between. There are 15 residues in the CDR3. CDR1 is SGHAT and CDR2 is FQNNGV in the germline V gene. Here the CDR3 reads CASSLALAGASPLHF. The CDR3, as DNA: TGTGCCAGCAGCTTAGCCCTTGCAGGGGCTTCACCCCTCCACTTT.

This rearrangement joins TRBV19 to TRBJ1-2; D gene uncertain. Between the trimmed V and J ends, which lost 2 bases and 0 bases, there was a span of 19 bases. The CDR3 has 18 amino acids. Per germline, CDR1 LNHDA and CDR2 SQIVND (reference sequence). This CDR3 reads CASSIRFGGLPTNYGYTF. The CDR3 nucleotides read TGTGCCAGTAGTATAAGGTTCGGAGGGCTACCAACTAACTATGGCTACACCTTC.

V is TRBV28 and J is TRBJ2-1; D gene ambiguous. The V end was cut by 6 bases, the J end by 9 bases, with 6 bases between. Germline V gene lookup returns CDR1 MDHEN and CDR2 SYDVKM. The CDR3 contains 10 residues. This chain's CDR3 is CASSRSEQFF. In DNA, the CDR3 is TGTGCCAGCAGCCGTAGTGAGCAGTTCTTC. Variable domain in full (rest from reference TRBV28 and TRBJ2-1): DVKVTQSSRYLVKRTGEKVFLECVQDMDHENMFWYRQDPGLGLRLIYFSYDVKMKEKGDIPEGYSVSREKKERFSLILESASTNQTSMYLCASSRSEQFFGPGTRLTVL.